This record looks at one T cell receptor beta chain sequence and its context. This sample was taken from a study of shared clonotypes between healthy human individuals. CD4+ cells were split into CD45RA+ naive and CD45RA-negative memory subsets. Only in-frame clones appear in the TCRdb table, and some are missing; sequencing was by immunoSEQ multiplex PCR. The sample comprises around 510,000 clones, 90% to 96% of which are singletons, and about 0.06% rests with the top ten. Sequencing input: naive CD4+ T cells sorted from blood. Subset in this sample: CD45RA+ positively selected. The source of this sequence is a woman aged 25 to 45 in good health.

This CDR3 reads CASSLGGTSGSNHEQFF. As DNA, the CDR3 is TGCGCCAGCAGCTTGGGGGGTACTAGCGGGAGTAATCATGAGCAGTTCTTC. The genes are TRBV5-1 and TRBJ2-1; the match to TRBD2 covers 11 bases. The germline V gene encodes CDR1 SGHRS and CDR2 YFSETQ. This CDR3 has 17 residues. The ends lost 0 bases at V and 8 bases at J; junction bases unmatched: 10.